What follows describes a single TCR beta chain. As yet, its antigen is unknown. This sample is part of a study of blood T cells in healthy people across ages. Points from the study as a whole: Observed TCR beta diversity per million T cells went down as age went up. This fall followed a roughly linear course with age.

Together with a sample-barcoded 5' primer, a J-beta primer mix was included in a second PCR lasting about 7 to 11 cycles. Every sample gave at least 3 million paired-end reads containing CDR3. One entry per CDR3 protein, called by TCRdb with MiXCR from the 5' RACE reads. The sample holds almost 550,000 distinct CDR3 sequences, about 25% seen once. CDR3 length equals 16 residues. Germline assignment: CDR1 MDHEN and CDR2 SYDVKM. Trimming shortened V by 7 bases and J by 1 base, and 19 bases separated the two germline ends. The sample was also linked to a second study, of T cells of mothers and their children. That source notes: M1S, a second-PCR primer, added sample barcodes and 2-4 random nucleotides.

Sequenced material: blood. The sequence was collected from a boy younger than 18 in good health. V usage is TRBV28 and J usage is TRBJ2-5, with a weak D call TRBD2 (5 bases). The CDR3 DNA sequence: TGTGCCAGCACCCCTGGGTACGGGGTTAGCCAAGAGACCCAGTACTTC. This translates into CASTPGYGVSQETQYF.